The rows below give T cell receptor beta chains drawn from one sample of a study of T cell clones after liver transplantation. Assay used: immunoSEQ multiplex PCR; TCRdb lists only in-frame clones, some missing. The data show 40,000 to 65,000 clones, roughly 84% seen once. Sequencing was performed on CD4+ T cells from blood, taken before liver transplant. Receptor source: a human donor who received a liver transplant. Each CDR3 is given with its conserved first and last residue. A D gene is named only where the DNA matches it firmly. Where a row states a size, it is once, few, many or the class of an expanded clone; other rows omit it.

j_call	clone_size	d_call	v_call	cdr3_aa	cdr3_nt
TRBJ2-3	-	-	TRBV6-4	CASSDRGSTDTQYF	TGTGCCAGCAGTGATCGCGGGAGCACAGATACGCAGTATTTT
TRBJ2-1	-	TRBD1	TRBV5-3	CARSPRDRVDNEQFF	TGTGCCAGAAGCCCCCGGGACAGGGTCGACAATGAGCAGTTCTTC
TRBJ2-2	-	TRBD2	TRBV2	CASRPGLAGALAGELFF	TGTGCCAGCAGGCCGGGACTAGCGGGGGCCCTCGCCGGGGAGCTGTTTTTT
TRBJ2-7	once	-	TRBV12-5	CASSRAGTNSYEQYF	TGTGCTAGTTCCAGGGCGGGGACAAACTCCTACGAGCAGTACTTC
TRBJ2-7	-	TRBD1	TRBV6-6	CASSRLGQISYEQYF	TGTGCCAGCAGCCGCCTGGGACAGATCTCCTACGAGCAGTACTTC
TRBJ1-2	once	TRBD1	TRBV5-1	CASSLRDRGAGGYTF	TGCGCCAGCAGTCTCCGGGACAGGGGCGCAGGTGGCTACACCTTC
TRBJ1-3	-	TRBD1	TRBV2	CASSGTGSGNTIYF	TGTGCCAGCAGCGGGACAGGCTCTGGAAACACCATATATTTT
TRBJ2-1	-	-	TRBV6-5	CASRGGPEQFF	TGTGCCAGCAGGGGAGGCCCGGAGCAGTTCTTC
TRBJ1-6	-	TRBD1	TRBV7-2	CASSWTGDNSPLHF	TGTGCCAGCAGCTGGACAGGGGATAATTCACCCCTCCACTTT
TRBJ2-7	-	-	TRBV5-6	CASSLDSSFHEQYF	TGTGCCAGCAGCTTGGATAGTAGTTTCCACGAGCAGTACTTC
TRBJ2-1	-	TRBD2	TRBV5-1	CASSFQLAGAYNEQFF	TGCGCCAGCAGCTTCCAACTAGCGGGAGCCTACAATGAGCAGTTCTTC
TRBJ2-1	-	TRBD1	TRBV7-2	CASSFLGQGATNEQFF	TGTGCCAGCAGCTTCCTCGGACAGGGGGCCACCAATGAGCAGTTCTTC
TRBJ1-3	-	-	TRBV10-3	CAISEGSLSGNTIYF	TGTGCCATCAGTGAGGGCAGCCTCTCTGGAAACACCATATATTTT
TRBJ2-3	-	-	TRBV6-5	CASSYAASSGDTQYF	TGTGCCAGCAGTTACGCGGCTAGCTCGGGTGATACGCAGTATTTT
TRBJ2-7	once	-	TRBV18	CASSQGRGTYEQYF	TGTGCCAGCTCTCAGGGACGGGGAACCTACGAGCAGTACTTC
TRBJ2-7	once	TRBD1	TRBV25-1	CASRQGAGYEQYF	TGTGCCAGCAGACAGGGGGCGGGATACGAGCAGTACTTC
TRBJ1-2	-	-	TRBV6-6	CASSSPLGGSDGYTF	TGTGCCAGCAGTTCCCCACTGGGGGGCTCTGATGGCTACACCTTC
TRBJ2-7	-	-	TRBV5-6	CASSLVGNEQYF	TGTGCCAGCAGCTTGGTGGGGAACGAGCAGTACTTC
TRBJ2-3	-	TRBD2	TRBV7-6	CASSLAEAGGLDTQYF	TGTGCCAGCAGCTTAGCGGAGGCGGGAGGATTAGATACGCAGTATTTT
TRBJ1-1	few	TRBD1	TRBV5-4	CASSRDSGNTEAFF	TGTGCCAGCAGTAGGGACAGTGGGAACACTGAAGCTTTCTTT
TRBJ2-7	-	TRBD2	TRBV5-4	CASSFSGTSYEQYF	TGTGCCAGCAGCTTCAGTGGGACTAGTTACGAGCAGTACTTC
TRBJ2-2	once	-	TRBV2	CASRRTVQNTGELFF	TGTGCCAGCCGACGGACAGTCCAAAACACCGGGGAGCTGTTTTTT
TRBJ1-4	-	-	TRBV10-3	CAISASQTTNEKLFF	TGTGCCATCAGTGCATCGCAGACGACTAATGAAAAACTGTTTTTT
TRBJ1-1	-	-	TRBV7-9	CASSLLGNTEAFF	TGTGCCAGCAGCTTATTGGGGAACACTGAAGCTTTCTTT
TRBJ1-4	-	TRBD1	TRBV7-8	CASSSDRGLVATNEKLFF	TGTGCCAGCAGCTCGGACAGGGGGCTCGTTGCAACTAATGAAAAACTGTTTTTT
TRBJ1-1	-	-	TRBV7-9	CASSSSTEAFF	TGTGCCAGCAGCTCTAGCACTGAAGCTTTCTTT
TRBJ2-1	-	-	TRBV18	CASSLTTGGNPASEFF	TGTGCCAGCTCACTTACGACAGGAGGAAACCCCGCTTCAGAGTTCTTC
TRBJ1-1	few	-	TRBV2	CASLKELDTEAFF	TGTGCCAGCTTAAAGGAATTGGACACTGAAGCTTTCTTT
TRBJ2-7	-	TRBD1	TRBV5-5	CASSHRTGGLNEQYF	TGTGCCAGCAGCCACCGGACAGGGGGCTTGAACGAGCAGTACTTC
TRBJ1-4	-	TRBD1	TRBV9	CASSTRDRGNEKLFF	TGTGCCAGCAGCACCCGGGACAGGGGAAATGAAAAACTGTTTTTT
TRBJ1-2	-	TRBD1	TRBV10-3	CAISELETGQGFGYTF	TGTGCCATCAGTGAGTTAGAAACAGGACAGGGGTTTGGCTACACCTTC
TRBJ2-3	-	-	TRBV7-3	CASSFEDTQYF	TGTGCCAGCAGCTTCGAGGATACGCAGTATTTT
TRBJ2-1	few	-	TRBV7-6	CASSLASGLNSYNEQFF	TGTGCCAGCAGCTTGGCTTCGGGACTTAACTCCTACAATGAGCAGTTCTTC
TRBJ1-3	-	-	TRBV4-1	CASSQREGGYSGNTIYF	TGCGCCAGCAGCCAGAGGGAAGGGGGTTACTCTGGAAACACCATATATTTT
TRBJ2-5	-	TRBD1	TRBV18	CASSPGQGEETQYF	TGTGCCAGCTCACCGGGACAGGGAGAAGAGACCCAGTACTTC
TRBJ2-7	-	-	TRBV5-4	CASSLDRVYEQYF	TGTGCCAGCAGCTTGGACAGGGTCTACGAGCAGTACTTC
TRBJ2-5	few	TRBD1	TRBV5-1	CASSGGTGGYQETQYF	TGCGCCAGCAGCGGAGGCACAGGGGGCTACCAAGAGACCCAGTACTTC
TRBJ1-1	many	-	TRBV4-2	CASSQALGDYAFF	TGTGCCAGCAGCCAAGCCCTGGGGGACTATGCTTTCTTT
TRBJ2-4	-	TRBD1	TRBV19	CASSSGTGVSKNIQYF	TGTGCCAGTAGTTCCGGGACAGGGGTTTCCAAAAACATTCAGTACTTC
TRBJ2-3	-	-	TRBV6-6	CAASIGDTQYF	TGTGCCGCTTCCATAGGGGATACGCAGTATTTT
TRBJ2-3	few	-	TRBV7-5	CVRSLKQLADTDTQYF	TGTGTCAGAAGCTTAAAGCAACTAGCTGACACAGATACGCAGTATTTT